Listed below are T cell receptor beta chains from one sample, sequenced in a study of T cell repertoires in cytomegalovirus infection. These TCRs' antigens remain unknown. MiXCR, run by TCRdb on the reads, gives a single entry per CDR3 protein. Of some 350,000 distinct CDR3 sequences listed, about 32% are singletons. Sequences were derived from cultured PBMCs, sampled from culture after CMV antigen stimulation. Receptor source: a human donor in good health (CMV status not recorded). Some clones in this sample may be carry-over from other donors' samples. The CDR3 runs from the conserved cysteine through the conserved F or W. Each record gives: J gene, V gene, clone size, D gene, CDR3 protein, CDR3 DNA. A D gene is named only where the DNA matches it firmly. Some rows have no size entry. The others give once, few or many, or a class for an expanded clone.

j_gene: TRBJ2-1; v_gene: TRBV6-1; abundance: .; d_gene: TRBD2; CDR3aa: CASGLDSGISYNEQFF; CDR3nt: TGTGCCAGCGGATTGGATAGCGGGATCTCCTACAATGAGCAGTTCTTC
j_gene: TRBJ1-6; v_gene: TRBV27; abundance: .; d_gene: TRBD1; CDR3aa: CASRMGQGTSPLHF; CDR3nt: TGTGCCAGCAGAATGGGACAGGGGACTTCACCCCTCCACTTT
j_gene: TRBJ2-3; v_gene: TRBV7-2; abundance: many; d_gene: TRBD1; CDR3aa: CASSLRQGAADTQYF; CDR3nt: TGTGCCAGCAGCTTAAGGCAGGGGGCAGCAGATACGCAGTATTTT
j_gene: TRBJ2-3; v_gene: TRBV28; abundance: .; d_gene: TRBD2; CDR3aa: CASSNVAGGFGDTQYF; CDR3nt: TGTGCCAGCAGTAACGTGGCGGGAGGGTTTGGAGATACGCAGTATTTT
j_gene: TRBJ2-1; v_gene: TRBV28; abundance: .; d_gene: .; CDR3aa: CASSTTLDEQFF; CDR3nt: TGTGCCAGCAGTACCACACTGGATGAGCAGTTCTTC
j_gene: TRBJ2-4; v_gene: TRBV27; abundance: .; d_gene: .; CDR3aa: CASSLSEAPSRNIQYF; CDR3nt: TGTGCCAGCAGTTTATCTGAGGCCCCCAGTCGGAACATTCAGTACTTC
j_gene: TRBJ1-6; v_gene: TRBV6-5; abundance: .; d_gene: .; CDR3aa: CASSPEGPGSSYNSPLHF; CDR3nt: TGTGCCAGCAGTCCAGAGGGTCCGGGGAGCTCCTATAATTCACCCCTCCACTTT
j_gene: TRBJ2-3; v_gene: TRBV6-1; abundance: .; d_gene: .; CDR3aa: CASSPGDSSTDTQYF; CDR3nt: TGTGCCAGCAGCCCCGGGGATAGTAGCACAGATACGCAGTATTTT
j_gene: TRBJ2-2; v_gene: TRBV7-2; abundance: .; d_gene: .; CDR3aa: CASSPTYLGELFF; CDR3nt: TGTGCCAGCAGCCCTACTTACCTCGGGGAGCTGTTTTTT
j_gene: TRBJ1-1; v_gene: TRBV14; abundance: .; d_gene: .; CDR3aa: CASSPWGDPRNTEAFF; CDR3nt: TGTGCCAGCAGCCCGTGGGGGGACCCTAGGAACACTGAAGCTTTCTTT
j_gene: TRBJ2-5; v_gene: TRBV5-5; abundance: few; d_gene: .; CDR3aa: CASSFDWSQETQYF; CDR3nt: TGTGCCAGCAGCTTCGACTGGTCCCAAGAGACCCAGTACTTC
j_gene: TRBJ1-1; v_gene: TRBV7-2; abundance: few; d_gene: TRBD1; CDR3aa: CASSPRDRGDTEAFF; CDR3nt: TGTGCCAGCAGCCCCCGGGACAGGGGGGACACTGAAGCTTTCTTT
j_gene: TRBJ2-2; v_gene: TRBV14; abundance: .; d_gene: .; CDR3aa: CASRGAINTGELFF; CDR3nt: TGTGCCAGCAGGGGGGCGATCAACACCGGGGAGCTGTTTTTT
j_gene: TRBJ2-3; v_gene: TRBV12-3/TRBV12-4; abundance: few; d_gene: .; CDR3aa: CASKTDTQYF; CDR3nt: TGTGCCAGCAAGACAGATACGCAGTATTTT
j_gene: TRBJ1-6; v_gene: TRBV20-1; abundance: few; d_gene: TRBD1; CDR3aa: CSARETGDWSPLHF; CDR3nt: TGCAGTGCTAGAGAGACAGGGGACTGGTCACCCCTCCACTTT
j_gene: TRBJ2-7; v_gene: TRBV2; abundance: .; d_gene: TRBD2; CDR3aa: CATRLAANYEQYF; CDR3nt: TGTGCCACCCGACTAGCGGCAAACTACGAGCAGTACTTC
j_gene: TRBJ2-5; v_gene: TRBV28; abundance: .; d_gene: TRBD2; CDR3aa: CASSPWGGTETQYF; CDR3nt: TGTGCCAGCAGTCCCTGGGGGGGGACAGAGACCCAGTACTTC
j_gene: TRBJ1-5; v_gene: TRBV28; abundance: .; d_gene: TRBD1; CDR3aa: CASSLDRGHQPQHF; CDR3nt: TGTGCCAGCAGTTTGGACAGGGGGCACCAGCCCCAGCATTTT